The clone carrying this T cell receptor beta chain occurred many times. What it binds is unknown. Germline CDR1 reads ENHRY; CDR2 reads SYGVKD. The CDR3 spans 14 residues. The V end lost 4 bases, the J end lost 1 base, and 10 bases lay between the germline ends. These data belong to a study of HIV-infected children after antiretroviral therapy interruption. Study summary: Children had CD4+ above 500, viral load below 50 copies/ml, either treatment arm. EBV and CMV exposure was recorded in most children. The study, taken as a whole, reports: The Gini coefficient of naive CD4+ repertoires rose, returning to baseline by 3 years.

RNA-based 3' RACE libraries used unique molecular identifiers. TCRdb redid the calling of the 3' RACE reads with MiXCR, one entry per CDR3 protein. The profile shows more than 75,000 distinct CDR3 sequences, 6.9% of them singletons. As to treatment: PENTA 11 planned treatment interruption arm or continuous ART arm. Naive CD4+ CD45RA+ CD45RO- T cells were FACS-sorted from thawed PBMCs. The material was CD45RA+ CD4+ T cells from PBMCs, pooled from several time points, obtained from a donor given antiretroviral therapy, either interrupted or continuous. The subset was: naive CD4+ CD45RA+ CD45RO- T cells. This sequence joins TRBV10-3 and TRBJ2-5, with D tentatively TRBD2 (5 bases). This clonotype was obtained from a pool of human donors with HIV. This CDR3 reads CAISVVSGQETQYF. CDR3 in DNA: TGTGCCATCAGTGTGGTGAGCGGCCAAGAGACCCAGTACTTC.